A single sample gave rise to the 20 T cell receptor beta chains below, sequenced in a study of CD8+CD57+ T cells in acquired aplastic anemia. Profiling of TCR beta VDJ combinations and CDR3 sequences used genomic DNA as template. MiXCR, applied by TCRdb to the reads, yields one record per CDR3 protein. The table includes 400,000 to 450,000 distinct CDR3 sequences, roughly 68% detected once. Sequencing used sorted CD4+, CD8+, or CD8+CD57+ T cells (not recorded which) from PBMCs. The receptors originated from a human donor in good health, serving as a control.

This chain uses TRBV25-1 with TRBJ1-1; 8 bases are a match to TRBD1. This CDR3 region has 14 residues. Germline V CDR1 and CDR2: MGHDK, SYGVNS. Losses at the gene ends were 7 bases for V and 5 bases for J; bases not matched to a gene: 9. The chain's CDR3 is CASTPGQGRTEAFF. As DNA, the CDR3 is TGTGCCAGCACCCCAGGACAGGGAAGAACTGAAGCTTTCTTT.

This clonotype was seen at least ten times. V gene TRBV4-3 combines with J gene TRBJ2-5, with 7 positions matching TRBD2. This CDR3 is built from 16 residues. Looked up from germline, CDR1 is LGHNA and CDR2 is YSLEER. J gave up 0 bases and V 4 bases, and 8 bases lay outside the gene matches. This chain's CDR3 is CASSRRLAQYQETQYF. CDR3 DNA sequence: TGCGCCAGCAGCCGTCGACTAGCCCAGTACCAAGAGACCCAGTACTTC.

This clonotype was detected once. The J gene is TRBJ2-5, the V gene TRBV5-4; TRBD1 agrees at 8 bases. V gave up 7 bases and J gave up 5 bases; unmatched junction bases: 7. In germline, CDR1 is SGHNT, CDR2 YYREEE (reference sequence). CDR3 size: 13 residues. The CDR3: CASHRTGTETQYF. The CDR3 DNA follows: TGTGCCAGCCATCGGACAGGGACGGAGACCCAGTACTTC.

V is TRBV20-1 and J is TRBJ1-2; D is possibly TRBD1 (6 bases). This CDR3 comprises 12 residues. Trimming shortened V by 1 base and J by 11 bases, and 14 bases separated the two germline ends. Germline CDR1 DFQATT, CDR2 SNEGSKA (reference sequence). CDR3 amino acids: CSARVVEGGYTF. The CDR3 DNA reads TGCAGTGCTAGAGTCGTGGAGGGGGGGTACACCTTC.

The rearrangement links TRBV12-3 or TRBV12-4 to TRBJ2-2; a weak D match, TRBD2 (7 bases). The CDR3 spans 17 residues. With 6 bases removed from V and 3 bases from J, the gap between germline ends came to 20 bases. In DNA, the CDR3 is TGTGCCAGCAGCCTGGGCGAGGGGGGGACGGACACCGGGGAGCTGTTTTTT. This translates into CASSLGEGGTDTGELFF.

This clonotype was counted at least ten times. The rearrangement links TRBV20-1 to TRBJ2-5; 7 bases are shared with TRBD2. Germline CDR1 is DFQATT and CDR2 is SNEGSKA (reference sequence). The junction had 7 bases not matched to a gene; V was cut back by 6 bases and J by 3 bases. CDR3 length equals 13 residues. The CDR3 sequence is CSARLGREETQYF. The CDR3 DNA follows: TGCAGTGCCCGTTTGGGGAGGGAAGAGACCCAGTACTTC.

The J gene is TRBJ2-7, the V gene TRBV7-3, with D unresolved. The ends were cut back, 3 bases at V and 3 bases at J, with 9 bases in the middle. This CDR3 comprises 13 residues. CDR1 is SGHTA and CDR2 is FQGTGA in the germline V gene. The CDR3 is CASSLDRNYEQYF. The CDR3 nucleotides are TGTGCCAGCAGCTTGGACCGGAACTACGAGCAGTACTTC.

A word on this clonotype: As the CDR3 is not closed by the conserved phenylalanine or tryptophan, this likely results from a read error. No DNA is shown, since the ends of the CDR3 on it are uncertain; the CDR3 is the one TCRdb lists. The chain combines TRBV7-8 with TRBJ1-6; the tabulated D call, TRBD1, remains unverified against the DNA. CDR1 is SGHVS and CDR2 is FQNEAQ in the germline V gene. The CDR3 has 14 residues if both end residues are counted. The CDR3 region is CASSLVMGQGTPPY.

The chain recombines TRBV7-3 with TRBJ1-2; D gene ambiguous. The CDR3 has 13 residues. V dropped 3 bases and J dropped 6 bases, with 11 bases sitting between them. Germline CDR1 is SGHTA and CDR2 is FQGTGA. The CDR3 sequence is CASSFEEGHGYTF. CDR3 bases: TGTGCCAGCAGCTTTGAAGAGGGTCATGGCTACACCTTC.

The chain uses TRBV20-1 and TRBJ2-1; D unresolved. There are 13 residues in the CDR3. V was trimmed by 2 bases and J by 15 bases, leaving 20 bases between them. Germline CDR1 reads DFQATT; CDR2 reads SNEGSKA (reference sequence). CDR3 amino acids: CSARPEVYNKRFF. CDR3 coding DNA: TGCAGTGCTAGACCAGAGGTATACAACAAGCGGTTCTTC.

This clonotype has only a few counts. The rearrangement joins TRBV19 to TRBJ2-5; D remains unclear. The germline V gene encodes CDR1 LNHDA and CDR2 SQIVND (reference sequence). CDR3 size: 13 residues. Trimming took 3 bases from V and 5 from J, leaving 10 bases between them. CDR3 sequence: CASSISTSETQYF. For the CDR3, the DNA is TGTGCCAGTAGTATTTCGACTTCGGAGACCCAGTACTTC. The complete variable domain, with remaining parts taken from reference TRBV19 and TRBJ2-5, reads DGGITQSPKYLFRKEGQNVTLSCEQNLNHDAMYWYRQDPGQGLRLIYYSQIVNDFQKGDIAEGYSVSREKKESFPLTVTSAQKNPTAFYLCASSISTSETQYFGPGTRLLVL.

The chain links TRBV12-3 or TRBV12-4 to TRBJ2-7; 8 bases agree with TRBD2. V was pared by 11 bases and J by 4 bases, with 7 bases of the junction left unmatched. The CDR3 is made up of 12 amino acids. CDR3 in DNA: TGTGCCTGCAACACGGGGGGGTACGAGCAGTACTTC. Translated: CACNTGGYEQYF.

This sequence joins TRBV7-2 and TRBJ2-3, with 9 bases that match TRBD2. V lost 5 bases to trimming and J lost 0 bases; unmatched junction nucleotides: 6. The germline CDR1 and CDR2 sequences are SGHTA and FQGNSA. The CDR3 is 16 residues long. CDR3 DNA: TGTGCCAGCAGCGTATTAGCGGGGGCAAGCACAGATACGCAGTATTTT. Its translation is CASSVLAGASTDTQYF.

This clonotype has just one count. A junction boundary mismatches the germline segment, possibly from a read error. The genes are TRBV19 and TRBJ1-1, with D possibly TRBD1 on 5 matching bases. The CDR3 is made up of 12 amino acids. Germline loops: CDR1 LNHDA, CDR2 SQIVND (reference sequence). The CDR3 loop reads CASSIIQGTEFF. As DNA, the CDR3 is TGTGCCAGTAGTATTATCCAGGGTACGGAGTTTTTT. Looking up the rest from reference TRBV19 and TRBJ1-1 gives the full variable domain: DGGITQSPKYLFRKEGQNVTLSCEQNLNHDAMYWYRQDPGQGLRLIYYSQIVNDFQKGDIAEGYSVSREKKESFPLTVTSAQKNPTAFYLCASSIIQGTEFFGQGTRLTVV.

V is TRBV24-1 and J is TRBJ2-7, with D unresolved. V lost 3 bases, J lost 7 bases, and 9 bases lay in between. CDR1 is KGHDR, CDR2 SFDVKD, per germline. This CDR3 region has 12 residues. Here the CDR3 DNA reads TGTGCCACCAGTGATAGCACGCGAGAGCAGTACTTC. Its protein is CATSDSTREQYF.

Comment on this clonotype: A much bigger clone sits one base away, suggesting this may be a read error. V is TRBV7-9 and J is TRBJ1-1; the D gene is possibly TRBD1 (5 bases). The V end lost 11 bases, the J end lost 10 bases, and 26 bases lay between the germline ends. CDR3 size: 14 residues. The V gene's germline CDR1 is SEHNR and CDR2 FQNEAQ (reference sequence). CDR3 residues: CAWSPYRPGLGAFF. The CDR3 DNA is TGTGCCTGGAGTCCGTACCGACCGGGGCTTGGAGCTTTCTTT.

A word on this clonotype: At one end, the junction sequence differs from germline, possibly due to a read error. This rearrangement joins TRBV14 to TRBJ2-5, with no clear D. The CDR3 loop spans 13 amino acids. Per the germline V gene, CDR1 is SGHDN and CDR2 is FVKESK. CDR3 protein: CASSPGLGKTHYF. In DNA form, the CDR3 reads TGTGCCAGCAGCCCTGGTCTTGGGAAGACCCACTACTTC.

V and J are TRBV24-1 and TRBJ1-4; no reliable D call. Trimming took off 6 bases at V and 8 bases at J, with 15 bases between the two ends. The CDR3 has 14 amino acids. Germline V gene data show CDR1 as KGHDR and CDR2 as SFDVKD. The CDR3: CATSLGQMGEKLFF. Here the CDR3 DNA reads TGTGCCACCAGTTTGGGTCAGATGGGGGAAAAACTGTTTTTT.

This clonotype was counted only a few times. This chain connects TRBV15 to TRBJ2-3, with TRBD1 matching 9 bases. The CDR3 runs 16 residues. Trimming at V came to 2 bases and at J to 2 bases, leaving 5 bases not matched to a gene. From germline, CDR1 is LNHNV and CDR2 YYDKDF (reference sequence). CDR3 coding DNA: TGTGCCACCAGCAGACAGGGACAGGGCGTCACAGATACGCAGTATTTT. Translating gives CATSRQGQGVTDTQYF.

The chain employs TRBV19 and TRBJ1-5; D may be TRBD2 (6 bases). TRBJ2-5 explains the end of the DNA better; the J call may be wrong. The CDR3 sequence is 13 residues long. Germline CDR1 LNHDA, CDR2 SQIVND (reference sequence). The CDR3 region is CASSIGEDRTQYF. As DNA, the CDR3 is TGTGCCAGTAGTATCGGGGAGGATAGGACCCAGTACTTC.